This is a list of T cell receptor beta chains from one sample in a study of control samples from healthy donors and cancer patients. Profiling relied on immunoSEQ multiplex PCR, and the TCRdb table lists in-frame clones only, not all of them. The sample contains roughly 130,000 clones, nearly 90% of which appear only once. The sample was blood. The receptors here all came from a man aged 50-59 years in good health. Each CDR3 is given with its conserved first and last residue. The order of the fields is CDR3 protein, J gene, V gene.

CDR3: CASSKGSGGTPRTYNEQFF
J: TRBJ2-1
V: TRBV21-1

CDR3: CAISESNNQPQHF
J: TRBJ1-5
V: TRBV10-3

CDR3: CASSPAGATLYGYTF
J: TRBJ1-2
V: TRBV18

CDR3: CASSKGQSTDTQYF
J: TRBJ2-3
V: TRBV5-1

CDR3: CASSLAGLASTGELFF
J: TRBJ2-2
V: TRBV5-4

CDR3: CASSIGGTGYNEQFF
J: TRBJ2-1
V: TRBV7-6

CDR3: CASSSTGDAGNTIYF
J: TRBJ1-3
V: TRBV5-1

CDR3: CASSRTGTGNTGELFF
J: TRBJ2-2
V: TRBV5-1

CDR3: CASSEQETQYF
J: TRBJ2-5
V: TRBV5-1

CDR3: CASSVQGSAEQYF
J: TRBJ2-7
V: TRBV5-1

CDR3: CASRASWGPIDEAFF
J: TRBJ1-1
V: TRBV25-1

CDR3: CASSRTSGQETQYF
J: TRBJ2-5
V: TRBV11-1

CDR3: CASSFYTEAFF
J: TRBJ1-1
V: TRBV28

CDR3: CASSLARPSTDTQYF
J: TRBJ2-3
V: TRBV5-1

CDR3: CASSPGQGYNQPQHF
J: TRBJ1-5
V: TRBV7-8

CDR3: CASSSQLAGGTDTQYF
J: TRBJ2-3
V: TRBV7-8

CDR3: CASSFGDRGVNEQFF
J: TRBJ2-1
V: TRBV5-1

CDR3: CASSLRDGGSYEQYF
J: TRBJ2-7
V: TRBV6-6

CDR3: CASSVDGGGYEQYF
J: TRBJ2-7
V: TRBV9

CDR3: CAWTGQETQYF
J: TRBJ2-5
V: TRBV30

CDR3: CASSQKGTNTGELFF
J: TRBJ2-2
V: TRBV5-1

CDR3: CASGTNLAASSGNTIYF
J: TRBJ1-3
V: TRBV11-2

CDR3: CASSLGLSVGGANEKLFF
J: TRBJ1-4
V: TRBV28

CDR3: CATSDAFGGGTLANEQFF
J: TRBJ2-1
V: TRBV24-1

CDR3: CASSPLQDKQETQYF
J: TRBJ2-5
V: TRBV18

CDR3: CASSPDRPPNEKLFF
J: TRBJ1-4
V: TRBV5-1

CDR3: CASSLSSVLWSGANVLTF
J: TRBJ2-6
V: TRBV27

CDR3: CASSVDGGETQYF
J: TRBJ2-5
V: TRBV9

CDR3: CASSSGGLEAFF
J: TRBJ1-1
V: TRBV6-5

CDR3: CASSEAGGTSEQYF
J: TRBJ2-7
V: TRBV27

CDR3: CASSFIPGHSNTEAFF
J: TRBJ1-1
V: TRBV7-9

CDR3: CASSATSLPDSPLHF
J: TRBJ1-6
V: TRBV5-1

CDR3: CASSSGTGTFSTDTQYF
J: TRBJ2-3
V: TRBV11-2

CDR3: CASSINRDRANTEAFF
J: TRBJ1-1
V: TRBV19

CDR3: CASARQERNTGELFF
J: TRBJ2-2
V: TRBV5-1

CDR3: CAWSQPSGGSQPQHF
J: TRBJ1-5
V: TRBV30

CDR3: CASRSGGQVNEQFF
J: TRBJ2-1
V: TRBV3-1/TRBV3-2

CDR3: CASSPHGMNTEAFF
J: TRBJ1-1
V: TRBV28

CDR3: CASSQTRTNYGYTF
J: TRBJ1-2
V: TRBV4-1

CDR3: CASSPGTGAKYSPLHF
J: TRBJ1-6
V: TRBV5-1

CDR3: CASSGPGRTGGQETQYF
J: TRBJ2-5
V: TRBV2

CDR3: CASAWGGGGNQPQHF
J: TRBJ1-5
V: TRBV28